These T cell receptor beta chains were read from a single sample in a study of blood T cell repertoires in COVID-19. Sequenced by immunoSEQ multiplex PCR; TCRdb stores in-frame clones only, minus some. Of around 130,000 clones listed, 86% are singletons. The specimen sequenced was PBMCs or T cells enriched from blood (not recorded which). The receptor set was obtained from a woman between 50 and 59 years old who had recovered from COVID-19. Both conserved end residues are part of each CDR3. A D gene is named only where the DNA matches it firmly. Some rows have no size entry. The others give once, few or many, or a class for an expanded clone.

CDR3 protein: CASSPQGVYGYTF; CDR3 DNA: TGTGCCAGCAGCCCACAGGGGGTCTATGGCTACACCTTC; D gene: TRBD1; J gene: TRBJ1-2; V gene: TRBV3-1/TRBV3-2; clone size: -
CDR3 protein: CASSPGTAISYEQYF; CDR3 DNA: TGTGCCAGCAGCCCGGGGACAGCCATTTCCTACGAGCAGTACTTC; D gene: TRBD1; J gene: TRBJ2-7; V gene: TRBV5-6; clone size: -
CDR3 protein: CASSRPGDAEWGYTF; CDR3 DNA: TGTGCCAGCAGTCGCCCGGGGGACGCCGAATGGGGCTACACCTTC; D gene: -; J gene: TRBJ1-2; V gene: TRBV6-5; clone size: -
CDR3 protein: CSVEFVRGLSGNEQFF; CDR3 DNA: TGCAGCGTTGAGTTTGTCCGGGGTCTGTCGGGCAATGAGCAGTTCTTC; D gene: -; J gene: TRBJ2-1; V gene: TRBV29-1; clone size: -
CDR3 protein: CASSQATRNTEAFF; CDR3 DNA: TGTGCCAGCAGCCAAGCGACAAGGAACACTGAAGCTTTCTTT; D gene: -; J gene: TRBJ1-1; V gene: TRBV4-2; clone size: -
CDR3 protein: CSASEGRGPPMYEQYF; CDR3 DNA: TGCAGTGCTAGTGAGGGCAGGGGGCCCCCTATGTACGAGCAGTACTTC; D gene: TRBD1; J gene: TRBJ2-7; V gene: TRBV20-1; clone size: -
CDR3 protein: CASKTGPNSPLHF; CDR3 DNA: TGTGCCAGCAAAACAGGGCCTAATTCACCCCTCCACTTT; D gene: -; J gene: TRBJ1-6; V gene: TRBV7-2; clone size: -
CDR3 protein: CASSQERGGQGYGYTF; CDR3 DNA: TGTGCCAGCAGCCAAGAACGTGGGGGACAGGGCTATGGCTACACCTTC; D gene: TRBD1; J gene: TRBJ1-2; V gene: TRBV3-1/TRBV3-2; clone size: -
CDR3 protein: CASTGTANQPQHF; CDR3 DNA: TGTGCCAGCACCGGGACTGCCAATCAGCCCCAGCATTTT; D gene: -; J gene: TRBJ1-5; V gene: TRBV6-5; clone size: -
CDR3 protein: CASSVGPNSYNSPLHF; CDR3 DNA: TGTGCCAGCAGCGTAGGGCCCAACTCCTATAATTCACCCCTCCACTTT; D gene: -; J gene: TRBJ1-6; V gene: TRBV9; clone size: -
CDR3 protein: CASSYRQGALPTEGMNEKLFF; CDR3 DNA: TGTGCCAGCAGTTATCGACAGGGGGCCCTTCCAACCGAGGGTATGAATGAAAAACTGTTTTTT; D gene: TRBD1; J gene: TRBJ1-4; V gene: TRBV28; clone size: -
CDR3 protein: CASSIQGSEQFF; CDR3 DNA: TGTGCCAGTAGTATACAGGGGTCTGAGCAGTTCTTC; D gene: -; J gene: TRBJ2-1; V gene: TRBV19; clone size: -
CDR3 protein: CAISESLRANTEAFF; CDR3 DNA: TGTGCCATCAGTGAGTCCCTCAGGGCCAACACTGAAGCTTTCTTT; D gene: -; J gene: TRBJ1-1; V gene: TRBV10-3; clone size: -
CDR3 protein: CASIPQDGLETQYF; CDR3 DNA: TGTGCCAGCATACCCCAGGACGGACTAGAGACCCAGTACTTC; D gene: -; J gene: TRBJ2-5; V gene: TRBV7-6; clone size: -
CDR3 protein: CASSHGTGGTYEQYF; CDR3 DNA: TGTGCCAGCAGCCATGGGACAGGGGGCACCTACGAGCAGTACTTC; D gene: TRBD1; J gene: TRBJ2-7; V gene: TRBV6-2/TRBV6-3; clone size: -
CDR3 protein: CASSPLAGGQGTGELFF; CDR3 DNA: TGTGCCAGCAGCCCCTTAGCGGGGGGGCAGGGCACCGGGGAGCTGTTTTTT; D gene: TRBD2; J gene: TRBJ2-2; V gene: TRBV7-9; clone size: -
CDR3 protein: CASRNSPAATNTGELFF; CDR3 DNA: TGTGCCAGTAGAAACTCCCCTGCCGCGACGAACACCGGGGAGCTGTTTTTT; D gene: -; J gene: TRBJ2-2; V gene: TRBV19; clone size: -
CDR3 protein: CASSQGYRLANYGYTF; CDR3 DNA: TGTGCCAGCAGCCAAGGGTACAGGTTAGCTAACTATGGCTACACCTTC; D gene: -; J gene: TRBJ1-2; V gene: TRBV3-1/TRBV3-2; clone size: once
CDR3 protein: CASSWDIPNTEAFF; CDR3 DNA: TGTGCCAGCAGCTGGGACATCCCGAACACTGAAGCTTTCTTT; D gene: -; J gene: TRBJ1-1; V gene: TRBV6-2/TRBV6-3; clone size: -
CDR3 protein: CASRSGQVNF; CDR3 DNA: TGTGCCAGCAGATCGGGACAGGTTAACTTC; D gene: TRBD1; J gene: TRBJ2-5; V gene: TRBV2; clone size: -
CDR3 protein: CASSLYLNTIYF; CDR3 DNA: TGTGCCAGCAGCTTGTACTTGAACACCATATATTTT; D gene: -; J gene: TRBJ1-3; V gene: TRBV5-7; clone size: few
CDR3 protein: CSVEADSDYEQYF; CDR3 DNA: TGCAGCGTTGAAGCCGACAGCGACTACGAGCAGTACTTC; D gene: -; J gene: TRBJ2-7; V gene: TRBV29-1; clone size: -
CDR3 protein: CASSPPGTSVNEQFF; CDR3 DNA: TGTGCCAGCTCACCGCCCGGGACTAGCGTCAATGAGCAGTTCTTC; D gene: TRBD2; J gene: TRBJ2-1; V gene: TRBV18; clone size: -
CDR3 protein: CASSLFQRGDTDTQYF; CDR3 DNA: TGCGCCAGCAGCTTGTTCCAGCGGGGGGACACAGATACGCAGTATTTT; D gene: TRBD2; J gene: TRBJ2-3; V gene: TRBV5-1; clone size: -
CDR3 protein: CASSFRTSGGGEQYF; CDR3 DNA: TGTGCCAGTAGTTTCCGGACTAGCGGGGGGGGCGAGCAGTACTTC; D gene: TRBD2; J gene: TRBJ2-7; V gene: TRBV19; clone size: -
CDR3 protein: CASRLGSGTEGRSPLHF; CDR3 DNA: TGTGCCAGCAGGCTAGGGTCCGGGACAGAGGGAAGATCACCCCTCCACTTT; D gene: TRBD1; J gene: TRBJ1-6; V gene: TRBV7-2; clone size: -
CDR3 protein: CASSLFLGVEAFF; CDR3 DNA: TGTGCCAGCAGTTTATTTCTAGGAGTAGAAGCTTTCTTT; D gene: -; J gene: TRBJ1-1; V gene: TRBV27; clone size: -
CDR3 protein: CASSGTGQNYEQYF; CDR3 DNA: TGCGCCAGCAGTGGAACGGGACAGAACTACGAGCAGTACTTC; D gene: TRBD1; J gene: TRBJ2-7; V gene: TRBV10-1; clone size: -
CDR3 protein: CASRIAGRTGELFF; CDR3 DNA: TGTGCCAGCAGGATAGCGGGGAGGACCGGGGAGCTGTTTTTT; D gene: TRBD2; J gene: TRBJ2-2; V gene: TRBV27; clone size: -
CDR3 protein: CAGTDNYNEQFF; CDR3 DNA: TGTGCCGGGACTGACAACTACAATGAGCAGTTCTTC; D gene: -; J gene: TRBJ2-1; V gene: TRBV6-5; clone size: few
CDR3 protein: CASSPRGADGYTF; CDR3 DNA: TGTGCCAGCTCGCCCCGGGGGGCGGATGGCTACACCTTC; D gene: -; J gene: TRBJ1-2; V gene: TRBV18; clone size: -
CDR3 protein: CASSHDRIGKAEAFF; CDR3 DNA: TGTGCCAGCAGCCACGACAGGATAGGAAAGGCTGAAGCTTTCTTT; D gene: -; J gene: TRBJ1-1; V gene: TRBV7-9; clone size: -
CDR3 protein: CASSLQTGGSETQYF; CDR3 DNA: TGTGCCAGCAGCTTACAGACAGGGGGCTCAGAGACCCAGTACTTC; D gene: TRBD1; J gene: TRBJ2-5; V gene: TRBV7-2; clone size: few
CDR3 protein: CASGKGARDTEAFF; CDR3 DNA: TGTGCCAGCGGGAAGGGGGCGAGGGACACTGAAGCTTTCTTT; D gene: TRBD1; J gene: TRBJ1-1; V gene: TRBV6-8; clone size: -
CDR3 protein: CASSSRTGVNTEAFF; CDR3 DNA: TGTGCCAGCAGCTCTCGGACAGGGGTGAACACTGAAGCTTTCTTT; D gene: TRBD1; J gene: TRBJ1-1; V gene: TRBV7-2; clone size: -
CDR3 protein: CASAAYSDSSYNEQFF; CDR3 DNA: TGTGCCAGCGCCGCCTACAGTGACAGCTCCTACAATGAGCAGTTCTTC; D gene: -; J gene: TRBJ2-1; V gene: TRBV25-1; clone size: -
CDR3 protein: CASSPKGGTVDAEAFF; CDR3 DNA: TGTGCCAGCAGCCCCAAAGGGGGCACGGTCGACGCTGAAGCTTTCTTT; D gene: TRBD1; J gene: TRBJ1-1; V gene: TRBV7-9; clone size: -
CDR3 protein: CASSRTPNTDTQYF; CDR3 DNA: TGTGCCAGCAGCAGGACACCCAACACAGATACGCAGTATTTT; D gene: -; J gene: TRBJ2-3; V gene: TRBV2; clone size: few
CDR3 protein: CASSVTSGSYEQYF; CDR3 DNA: TGTGCCAGCAGCGTGACTAGCGGCTCCTACGAGCAGTACTTC; D gene: TRBD2; J gene: TRBJ2-7; V gene: TRBV9; clone size: -
CDR3 protein: CACTTGNAYNEQFF; CDR3 DNA: TGTGCCTGTACGACAGGGAATGCCTACAATGAGCAGTTCTTC; D gene: TRBD1; J gene: TRBJ2-1; V gene: TRBV30; clone size: few
CDR3 protein: CASSGGGDGTQYF; CDR3 DNA: TGTGCCAGCAGCGGGGGCGGAGATGGGACCCAGTACTTC; D gene: -; J gene: TRBJ2-5; V gene: TRBV11-3; clone size: -
CDR3 protein: CASSPLGQFYGYTF; CDR3 DNA: TGTGCCAGCTCACCATTAGGACAGTTCTATGGCTACACCTTC; D gene: -; J gene: TRBJ1-2; V gene: TRBV18; clone size: -
CDR3 protein: CAISEIKGGSSTEAFF; CDR3 DNA: TGTGCCATCAGTGAGATCAAAGGGGGATCGAGCACTGAAGCTTTCTTT; D gene: -; J gene: TRBJ1-1; V gene: TRBV10-3; clone size: -
CDR3 protein: CASSPTGTSGAVGTGELFF; CDR3 DNA: TGTGCCAGCAGTCCTACCGGGACTAGCGGGGCCGTCGGCACCGGGGAGCTGTTTTTT; D gene: TRBD2; J gene: TRBJ2-2; V gene: TRBV6-9; clone size: once
CDR3 protein: CASSYQGDEQFF; CDR3 DNA: TGCGCCAGCAGCTATCAGGGTGATGAGCAGTTCTTC; D gene: -; J gene: TRBJ2-1; V gene: TRBV5-1; clone size: once
CDR3 protein: CASSLGLGETGELFF; CDR3 DNA: TGTGCCAGCAGCTTGGGGTTGGGAGAAACCGGGGAGCTGTTTTTT; D gene: -; J gene: TRBJ2-2; V gene: TRBV5-4; clone size: -
CDR3 protein: CATADSNTGELFF; CDR3 DNA: TGTGCCACCGCTGACAGTAACACCGGGGAGCTGTTTTTT; D gene: -; J gene: TRBJ2-2; V gene: TRBV19; clone size: -
CDR3 protein: CASSEPGIAHGYTF; CDR3 DNA: TGTGCCAGCAGCGAACCAGGGATAGCCCATGGCTACACCTTC; D gene: -; J gene: TRBJ1-2; V gene: TRBV2; clone size: -
CDR3 protein: CASSLRQGNEQYF; CDR3 DNA: TGTGCCAGCAGCCTACGACAGGGGAACGAGCAGTACTTC; D gene: TRBD1; J gene: TRBJ2-7; V gene: TRBV11-3; clone size: -
CDR3 protein: CASSEGTGRNTEAFF; CDR3 DNA: TGTGCCAGCAGTGAAGGGACAGGGAGGAACACTGAAGCTTTCTTT; D gene: TRBD1; J gene: TRBJ1-1; V gene: TRBV2; clone size: -
CDR3 protein: CASSPNVTGGTEAFF; CDR3 DNA: TGCGCCAGCAGTCCAAACGTTACAGGGGGCACTGAAGCTTTCTTT; D gene: TRBD1; J gene: TRBJ1-1; V gene: TRBV23-1; clone size: -
CDR3 protein: CASSPSGSGGSYEQYF; CDR3 DNA: TGTGCCAGCAGCCCTTCGGGTAGCGGGGGGTCCTACGAGCAGTACTTC; D gene: TRBD2; J gene: TRBJ2-7; V gene: TRBV7-9; clone size: -
CDR3 protein: CASSQSGGDSTEAFF; CDR3 DNA: TGTGCCAGCAGCCAAAGCGGGGGGGATAGTACTGAAGCTTTCTTT; D gene: -; J gene: TRBJ1-1; V gene: TRBV7-8; clone size: once
CDR3 protein: CASRPGTSGETQYF; CDR3 DNA: TGTGCCAGCAGACCGGGGACTAGCGGAGAGACCCAGTACTTC; D gene: TRBD2; J gene: TRBJ2-5; V gene: TRBV7-9; clone size: few
CDR3 protein: CASKAGGGYEQYF; CDR3 DNA: TGTGCCAGCAAAGCGGGGGGTGGCTACGAGCAGTACTTC; D gene: TRBD2; J gene: TRBJ2-7; V gene: TRBV12-3/TRBV12-4; clone size: once
CDR3 protein: CASSTRTGVDTQYF; CDR3 DNA: TGTGCCAGTAGTACGAGGACAGGGGTAGATACGCAGTATTTT; D gene: TRBD1; J gene: TRBJ2-3; V gene: TRBV19; clone size: -
CDR3 protein: CASSDGSAGNTIYF; CDR3 DNA: TGTGCCAGCAGTGACGGGTCGGCTGGAAACACCATATATTTT; D gene: -; J gene: TRBJ1-3; V gene: TRBV6-1; clone size: -
CDR3 protein: CASSFGGTGVIHEQYF; CDR3 DNA: TGTGCCAGCAGCTTCGGTGGGACAGGGGTAATCCACGAGCAGTACTTC; D gene: TRBD1; J gene: TRBJ2-7; V gene: TRBV13; clone size: -
CDR3 protein: CAWRESPGEPQHF; CDR3 DNA: TGTGCCTGGAGGGAGTCGCCGGGGGAGCCCCAGCATTTT; D gene: -; J gene: TRBJ1-5; V gene: TRBV30; clone size: -
CDR3 protein: CASSTGSGNTIYF; CDR3 DNA: TGTGCCAGTAGTACCGGCTCTGGAAACACCATATATTTT; D gene: -; J gene: TRBJ1-3; V gene: TRBV19; clone size: -